These 12 T cell receptor beta chains came from one sample sequenced in a study of shared clonotypes between healthy human individuals. The data were produced by immunoSEQ multiplex PCR, yet TCRdb's version contains in-frame clones alone and is incomplete. The sample has approximately 500,000 clones, 60% to 80% seen once. The material sequenced was PBMCs. The receptors originated from a woman in her forties in good health. Some clones in this sample may be carry-over from other donors' samples.

This sequence joins TRBV4-2 and TRBJ2-7, with D possibly being TRBD1 (6 bases). In germline, CDR1 is LGHNA, CDR2 YNFKEQ. The CDR3 loop spans 16 amino acids. V dropped 3 bases and J dropped 3 bases, with 18 bases sitting between them. The CDR3 region has the DNA TGTGCCAGCAGCCAGCTACTACCGGGACAAATCTACGAGCAGTACTTC. Protein sequence: CASSQLLPGQIYEQYF.

Turning to this clone: In the same sample, other DNA sequences code for this CDR3. V gene TRBV4-1 combines with J gene TRBJ2-7, with D perhaps matching TRBD1 (6 bases). The ends were cut back, 4 bases at V and 0 bases at J, with 10 bases in the middle. The CDR3 consists of 14 residues. Germline CDR1 MGHRA, CDR2 YSYEKL. CDR3 loop: CASSLRDNSYEQYF. The CDR3, as DNA: TGCGCCAGCAGCCTAAGGGACAACTCCTACGAGCAGTACTTC.

The chain has TRBV29-1 and TRBJ2-3; TRBD2 agrees at 9 bases. The CDR3 length is 14 residues. V trimming: 4 bases; J trimming: 2 bases; junction bases outside the gene matches: 4. The germline gives CDR1 SQVTM, CDR2 ANQGSEA. The chain's CDR3 is CSVGAGGLTDTQYF. CDR3 sequence (DNA): TGCAGCGTTGGGGCGGGAGGGCTCACAGATACGCAGTATTTT.

The V and J genes are TRBV2 and TRBJ2-7; TRBD1 matches 8 bases. J lost 1 base, V lost 3 bases, and 2 bases had no gene match. This CDR3 comprises 14 residues. Per the germline V gene, CDR1 is SNHLY and CDR2 is FYNNEI. The CDR3 coding sequence is TGTGCCAGCAGTGAGCAGGGGGCATCCTACGAGCAGTACTTC. Translated, it gives CASSEQGASYEQYF.

This sequence joins TRBV5-1 and TRBJ1-4; tentative D call: TRBD1 (5 bases). The germline V gene encodes CDR1 SGHRS and CDR2 YFSETQ. Trimming cost V 6 bases and J 8 bases, with 17 bases left between them. This CDR3 comprises 14 residues. The CDR3 DNA reads as TGCGCCAGCACCGAGGGTTTAGGGACGGAAAAACTGTTTTTT. Amino acids: CASTEGLGTEKLFF.

This clone was observed once. The chain links TRBV5-4 to TRBJ2-7; TRBD2 matches 9 bases. Germline CDR1 is SGHNT and CDR2 is YYREEE (reference sequence). After removal of 3 bases from V and 4 bases from J, the junction contained 11 bases not matched to a gene. The CDR3 has 16 amino acids. CDR3 sequence: CASSSTLAGAGYEQYF. The CDR3 coding sequence is TGTGCCAGCAGCTCCACCTTAGCGGGAGCAGGGTACGAGCAGTACTTC. Full variable domain (rest looked up from reference TRBV5-4 and TRBJ2-7): ETGVTQSPTHLIKTRGQQVTLRCSSQSGHNTVSWYQQALGQGPQFIFQYYREEENGRGNFPPRFSGLQFPNYSSELNVNALELDDSALYLCASSSTLAGAGYEQYFGPGTRLTVT.

Worth noting for this clone: This sequence is one base from a far larger clone and is likely a read error. The gene calls are TRBV5-4 and TRBJ2-7, with 11 bases identical to TRBD2. This CDR3 spans 14 amino acids. The germline V gene has CDR1 SGHNT and CDR2 YYREEE (reference sequence). Trimming cost V 4 bases and J 3 bases; bases outside gene matches: 3. CDR3 in amino acids: CASSGGTSGYEQYF. CDR3 bases: TGTGCCAGCAGCGGGGGGACTAGCGGCTACGAGCAGTACTTC.

The genes are TRBV15 and TRBJ1-2; D gene ambiguous. The CDR3 has 14 amino acids. Germline lookup yields CDR1 LNHNV and CDR2 YYDKDF (reference sequence). The V and J ends lost 1 base and 7 bases respectively, with 13 bases between them. In nucleotides, the CDR3 is TGTGCCACCAGCAGAGCTACCCAGTTCGGTGGCTACACCTTC. Translated: CATSRATQFGGYTF.

The chain combines TRBV30 with TRBJ1-2; no reliable D call. Deletions cut 1 base from V and 5 bases from J, with 8 bases between. The CDR3 consists of 12 residues. CDR1 and CDR2 (germline): GTSNPN, SVGIG (reference sequence). The CDR3 DNA reads TGTGCCTGGAGTGAGGGAGAATATGGCTACACCTTC. Its translation is CAWSEGEYGYTF.

This clone was recorded only once. This chain connects TRBV11-2 to TRBJ2-5, with D hard to call. The CDR3 has 15 amino acids. V was pared by 1 base and J by 3 bases, with 12 bases between. CDR1 is SGHAT, CDR2 FQNNGV, per germline. The CDR3 sequence: CASSLVRYTEETQYF. CDR3 sequence (DNA): TGTGCCAGCAGCTTAGTTCGTTACACAGAAGAGACCCAGTACTTC.

V and J are TRBV10-3 and TRBJ1-1; 7 positions agree with TRBD1. Germline V gene sequence: CDR1 ENHRY, CDR2 SYGVKD. J gave up 3 bases and V 10 bases, and 8 bases lay outside the gene matches. This CDR3 contains 13 residues. Here the CDR3 reads CATRQGVDTEAFF. The CDR3 DNA reads TGTGCCACCCGACAGGGTGTGGACACTGAAGCTTTCTTT.

This chain links TRBV19 with TRBJ2-7, with D possibly being TRBD2 (5 bases). Germline loops: CDR1 LNHDA, CDR2 SQIVND (reference sequence). The CDR3 has 15 amino acids. The V and J ends lost 5 bases and 2 bases respectively, with 16 bases between them. The CDR3 here is CASSPPFGSPYEQYF. The CDR3 bases are TGTGCCAGTAGTCCTCCCTTTGGGAGTCCCTACGAGCAGTACTTC.